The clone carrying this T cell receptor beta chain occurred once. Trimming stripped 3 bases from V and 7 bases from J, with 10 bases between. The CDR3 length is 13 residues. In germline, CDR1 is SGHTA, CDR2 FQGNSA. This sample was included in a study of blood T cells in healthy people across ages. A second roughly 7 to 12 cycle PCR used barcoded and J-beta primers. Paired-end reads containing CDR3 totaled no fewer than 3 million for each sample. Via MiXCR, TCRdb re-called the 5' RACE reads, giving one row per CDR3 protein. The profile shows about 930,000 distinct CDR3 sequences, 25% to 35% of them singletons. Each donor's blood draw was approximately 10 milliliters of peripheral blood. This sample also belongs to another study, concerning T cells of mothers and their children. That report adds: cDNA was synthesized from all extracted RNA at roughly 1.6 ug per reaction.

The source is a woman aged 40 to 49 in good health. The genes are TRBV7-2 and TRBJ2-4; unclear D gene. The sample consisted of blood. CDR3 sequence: CASSLADMNIQYF. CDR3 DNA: TGTGCCAGCAGCTTGGCAGATATGAACATTCAGTACTTC.